These 31 T cell receptor beta chains were sequenced from one sample in a study of T cells in women clearing cervical HPV infection. TCRdb's copy holds only in-frame clones and misses some; the assay was immunoSEQ multiplex PCR. This sample contains 19,000 or so clones. Sequenced sample: blood buffy coat. Source of these receptors: a woman between 18 and 70 years old with a cervical HPV16 infection that either progressed to CIN3+ or cleared (not recorded which).

Concerning this clone itself: The read ends 3 residues early relative to the CDR3; the germline J gene fills the gap. The V gene is TRBV20-1, the J gene TRBJ2-7; the match to TRBD1 covers 7 bases. V gave up 2 bases and J gave up 2 bases; unmatched junction bases: 6. Germline lookup yields CDR1 DFQATT and CDR2 SNEGSKA (reference sequence). The CDR3 length is 14 residues. The CDR3 reads CSARTHGQAYEQYF. CDR3 DNA (partial): TGCAGTGCTAGAACACATGGACAGGCCTACGAG.

Comment on this clone: The read ends 3 residues early relative to the CDR3; the germline J gene fills the gap. This chain connects TRBV2 to TRBJ1-4, with TRBD1 as a possible D gene (6 bases). CDR1 is SNHLY, CDR2 FYNNEI, per germline. V lost 6 bases to trimming and J lost 8 bases, with 16 bases between them. There are 14 residues in the CDR3. CDR3 sequence reads: CASRPQGKGEKLFF. The CDR3 bases that were read are TGTGCCAGCAGACCCCAGGGGAAGGGGGAAAAA.

Details on this clone: Coverage ceases 3 residues before the CDR3 finishes, and the germline J gene fills in the end. V is TRBV29-1 and J is TRBJ2-5; the D is unclear. V lost 5 bases and J 1 base, leaving 11 bases between the germline ends. The germline CDR1 and CDR2 sequences are SQVTM and ANQGSEA. The CDR3 has 13 residues. The sequenced CDR3 bases are TGCAGCGTTCGAGATAGCTCCCAAGAGACC. It is translated as CSVRDSSQET. The entire CDR3 reads CSVRDSSQETQYF.

On this clone itself: The missing CDR3 end, 3 residues past where the read stops, is filled in from the germline J gene. The chain couples TRBV20-1 to TRBJ2-3, with 9 bases lining up with TRBD1. CDR3 length: 16 residues. The germline V gene encodes CDR1 DFQATT and CDR2 SNEGSKA (reference sequence). Trimming at V came to 4 bases and at J to 4 bases, leaving 12 bases not matched to a gene. Partial CDR3 DNA: TGCAGTGCTACATCCCTCGGACAGGGGTTACCAGATACG. Residues: CSATSLGQGLPDT. The entire CDR3 protein reads CSATSLGQGLPDTQYF.

Worth noting for this clone: The read falls 3 residues short of the CDR3 end, and the missing part is taken from the germline J gene. This specimen includes other DNA sequences encoding the same CDR3. The chain links TRBV30 to TRBJ1-6; 7 bases line up with TRBD1. Per the germline V gene, CDR1 is GTSNPN and CDR2 is SVGIG (reference sequence). This CDR3 comprises 13 residues. V dropped 2 bases and J dropped 9; count of bases not matched to a gene: 4. CDR3 DNA, as far as it was read: TGTGCCTGGAGTACCAGGGGGACTTCACCC. Its translation is CAWSTRGTSP. The full CDR3 is CAWSTRGTSPLHF. Drawing the rest from reference TRBV30 and TRBJ1-6, the complete variable domain is SQTIHQWPATLVQPVGSPLSLECTVEGTSNPNLYWYRQAAGRGLQLLFYSVGIGQISSEVPQNLSASRPQDRQFILSSKKLLLSDSGFYLCAWSTRGTSPLHFGNGTRLTVT.

Remarks on this clone: The sequenced fragment ends 3 residues before the CDR3 boundary, so the rest is inferred from the germline J gene. The rearrangement joins TRBV6-1 to TRBJ1-2; 7 bases match TRBD1. The trim removed 3 bases at V and 7 bases at J, leaving 5 bases unmatched. The length of the CDR3 is 13 residues. Germline-derived CDR1 and CDR2 are MNHNS and SASEGT. The CDR3 DNA, read in part, is TGTGCCAGCAGTGACCGACAGGGCTCTGGC. It yields the protein CASSDRQGSG. The whole CDR3 sequence reads CASSDRQGSGYTF.

The CDR3 region is CASSLVASRAAGNTIYF. The CDR3 bases that were read are TGCGCCAGCAGCTTGGTAGCCTCCAGGGCTGCAGGAAACACC. The chain links TRBV5-1 to TRBJ1-3; D perhaps matches TRBD1 (5 bases). From the germline J gene comes the end of the CDR3, since the read stops 3 residues before it. From germline, CDR1 is SGHRS and CDR2 YFSETQ. V lost 0 bases and J lost 4, with 17 bases in between. This CDR3 is 17 amino acids long. Drawing the rest from reference TRBV5-1 and TRBJ1-3, the complete variable domain is KAGVTQTPRYLIKTRGQQVTLSCSPISGHRSVSWYQQTPGQGLQFLFEYFSETQRNKGNFPGRFSGRQFSNSRSEMNVSTLELGDSALYLCASSLVASRAAGNTIYFGEGSWLTVV.

In the case of this clone: The read stops 3 residues short of the end of the CDR3; the missing end is completed from the germline J gene. V is TRBV28 and J is TRBJ1-2; perhaps TRBD1 as D (5 bases). CDR3 length: 14 residues. The V end was cut by 1 base, the J end by 5 bases, with 11 bases between. Per the germline V gene, CDR1 is MDHEN and CDR2 is SYDVKM. Partial CDR3 DNA: TGTGCCAGCAGTTTATCGGCGGGGCAATATGGC. Translated: CASSLSAGQYG. In full, the CDR3 is CASSLSAGQYGYTF.

As for this clone: The DNA ends 3 residues before the CDR3 does, and the rest of the CDR3 is filled in from the germline J gene. This chain uses TRBV2 with TRBJ2-3; D not certain. This CDR3 contains 12 residues. Germline V gene data show CDR1 as SNHLY and CDR2 as FYNNEI. Trimming shortened V by 7 bases and J by 1 base, and 6 bases separated the two germline ends. The CDR3 DNA, read in part, is TGTGCCAGCAAGGCCGGCACAGATACG. Protein sequence: CASKAGTDT. The whole CDR3 reads CASKAGTDTQYF.

CDR3 protein: CASSRGGDYGYTF. Incomplete CDR3 DNA: TGTGCCAGCAGCCGGGGGGGGGACTATGGC. The chain joins TRBV7-3 to TRBJ1-2; the D gene is possibly TRBD1 (5 bases). The CDR3 is cut off 3 residues early in the read; its end comes from the germline J gene. CDR3 size: 13 residues. Germline-derived CDR1 and CDR2 are SGHTA and FQGTGA. V lost 5 bases and J lost 3, with 10 bases in between.

Note on this clone: The sample holds other DNA sequences that translate to the same CDR3. The sequenced CDR3 bases are TGTGCCAGCTCCCCCCCTGCTAGCGGGGGGGCCTTCTCCTACGAG. This sequence encodes CASSPPASGGAFSYE. The CDR3 in its entirety is CASSPPASGGAFSYEQYF. The chain couples TRBV18 to TRBJ2-7, with 12 positions matching TRBD2. The read terminates 3 residues before the CDR3 end, so the remaining end is supplied by the germline J gene. J gave up 0 bases and V 6 bases, and 12 bases lay outside the gene matches. This CDR3 is 18 amino acids long. Germline values: CDR1 KGHSH, CDR2 LQKENI. The full variable domain, rest sourced from reference TRBV18 and TRBJ2-7, is NAGVMQNPRHLVRRRGQEARLRCSPMKGHSHVYWYRQLPEEGLKFMVYLQKENIIDESGMPKERFSAEFPKEGPSILRIQQVVRGDSAAYFCASSPPASGGAFSYEQYFGPGTRLTVT.

By frequency, this clone is medium-sized. The read gets to within 3 residues of the CDR3 end, and the germline J gene fills in the rest. J is TRBJ1-1 and V is TRBV7-6, with 11 bases fitting TRBD1. Germline V lookup: CDR1 SGHVS, CDR2 FNYEAQ. This CDR3 has 14 amino acids. Trimming cost V 3 bases and J 4 bases; bases outside gene matches: 1. This CDR3 reads CASSFGTGGTEAFF. The CDR3 DNA, read in part, is TGTGCCAGCAGCTTCGGGACAGGGGGCACTGAA. The whole variable domain, filled in from reference TRBV7-6 and TRBJ1-1, reads GAGVSQSPRYKVTKRGQDVALRCDPISGHVSLYWYRQALGQGPEFLTYFNYEAQQDKSGLPNDRFSAERPEGSISTLTIQRTEQRDSAMYRCASSFGTGGTEAFFGQGTRLTVV.

Worth noting for this clone: The read terminates 3 residues ahead of where the CDR3 ends, so the germline J gene completes it. The V and J genes are TRBV7-2 and TRBJ2-3; a possible D gene is TRBD1 (6 bases). The V and J ends lost 4 bases and 3 bases respectively, with 14 bases between them. CDR3 size: 15 residues. The germline CDR1 and CDR2 sequences are SGHTA and FQGNSA. The CDR3 DNA, read in part, is TGTGCCAGCAGCTGGCAAGAAGGGGGTACAGATACG. As protein: CASSWQEGGTDT. The complete CDR3 sequence is CASSWQEGGTDTQYF.

To note about this clone: Sequencing ends 3 residues short of the CDR3 end; the germline J gene provides the rest. This chain joins TRBV5-5 and TRBJ1-1; 9 bases agree with TRBD1. Germline assignment: CDR1 SGHKS and CDR2 YYEKEE (reference sequence). The CDR3 covers 14 residues. The V gene end was trimmed by 5 bases and the J gene end by 6 bases; junction bases not matched to a gene: 8. The CDR3 sequence: CASRTQGATPEAFF. The CDR3 bases that were read are TGTGCCAGCAGGACACAGGGGGCTACCCCTGAA.

On this clone: Sequencing ends 3 residues short of the CDR3 end; the germline J gene provides the rest. This same CDR3 is encoded by further DNA sequences in the sample. This chain joins TRBV20-1 and TRBJ2-1, with 8 bases that match TRBD1. The germline V gene has CDR1 DFQATT and CDR2 SNEGSKA (reference sequence). V gave up 2 bases and J gave up 9 bases; unmatched junction bases: 12. CDR3 length: 15 residues. Partial CDR3 DNA: TGCAGTGCTAGAACCCGACAGGGGTGGGGCAGTGAG. Encoded protein: CSARTRQGWGSE. The whole CDR3 protein is CSARTRQGWGSEQFF.

As concerns this clone: The CDR3 goes on 3 residues after the read ends, and that part is filled in from the germline J gene. The same CDR3 also results from other DNA sequences found in this sample. The chain links TRBV13 to TRBJ1-2; D not resolved. The germline gives CDR1 PRHDT, CDR2 FYEKMQ (reference sequence). This CDR3 region has 16 residues. Trimming pared 1 base from V and 4 bases from J, leaving 16 bases between. CDR3 bases read: TGTGCCAGCAGCTTAGCCGCGGGTTCCCCCACCTATGGC. Translation: CASSLAAGSPTYG. The complete CDR3 reads CASSLAAGSPTYGYTF. Supplemented by reference TRBV13 and TRBJ1-2, the full variable domain reads AAGVIQSPRHLIKEKRETATLKCYPIPRHDTVYWYQQGPGQDPQFLISFYEKMQSDKGSIPDRFSAQQFSDYHSELNMSSLELGDSALYFCASSLAAGSPTYGYTFGSGTRLTVV.

Note on this clone: Sequencing ends 3 residues short of the CDR3 end; the germline J gene provides the rest. V usage is TRBV6-1 and J usage is TRBJ1-1, with D perhaps TRBD1 (6 bases). The CDR3 runs to 14 residues. The V gene's germline CDR1 is MNHNS and CDR2 SASEGT. Trimming stripped 4 bases from V and 3 bases from J, with 12 bases between. The CDR3 sequence: CASSGGHRDTEAFF. CDR3 DNA, as far as it was read: TGTGCCAGCAGTGGGGGACATAGGGACACTGAA.

A remark on this clone: The sequence runs out 3 residues before the end of the CDR3; the remainder is reconstructed from the germline J gene. The chain is built from TRBV10-3 and TRBJ1-2; no definite D call. Germline loops: CDR1 ENHRY, CDR2 SYGVKD. The CDR3 runs to 12 residues. Trimming took 10 bases from V and 5 from J, leaving 14 bases between them. CDR3 protein: CATAPADYGYTF. Incomplete CDR3 DNA: TGTGCCACCGCTCCGGCGGATTATGGC.

Judged by frequency, this clone is medium-sized. The CDR3 end is not reached by the read, which stops 3 residues before it; the germline J gene fills it in. V and J are TRBV18 and TRBJ2-3; 8 positions match TRBD1. J was trimmed by 0 bases and V by 4 bases; bases with no gene match: 12. CDR1 and CDR2 (germline): KGHSH, LQKENI. CDR3 size: 18 residues. CDR3: CASSLTTSGDRSTDTQYF. The part of the CDR3 DNA that was read is TGTGCCAGCTCACTCACCACCTCGGGGGACAGGAGCACAGATACG.

About this clone: The read halts 3 residues ahead of the CDR3 end, with the missing end drawn from the germline J gene. The chain employs TRBV30 and TRBJ1-5, with 12 nucleotides matching TRBD1. The CDR3 runs 15 residues. The V and J ends lost 3 bases and 6 bases, in that order; junction bases with no gene match: 6. Germline V gene data show CDR1 as GTSNPN and CDR2 as SVGIG (reference sequence). The sequenced CDR3 bases are TGTGCCTGGAGGGGACAGGGGGCGCCGGGTCAGCCC. It yields the protein CAWRGQGAPGQP. The full CDR3 sequence reads CAWRGQGAPGQPQHF.

Note on this clone: Coverage ceases 3 residues before the CDR3 finishes, and the germline J gene fills in the end. The chain carries TRBV5-4 and TRBJ2-5; TRBD1 is a possible D gene (6 bases). The CDR3 totals 13 residues. The V end lost 4 bases, the J end lost 4 bases, and 11 bases lay between the germline ends. Per the germline V gene, CDR1 is SGHNT and CDR2 is YYREEE (reference sequence). The DNA read from the CDR3 is TGTGCCAGCAGCACAGGGACGGCAGAGACC. Encoded protein: CASSTGTAET. In full, the CDR3 reads CASSTGTAETQYF.

Details on this clone: Read data end 3 residues before the CDR3 end; the end is taken from the germline J gene. The V gene is TRBV5-1, the J gene TRBJ1-2; TRBD1 aligns across 7 bases. V lost 4 bases, J lost 3 bases, and 12 bases stayed unmatched. Germline CDR1 and CDR2: SGHRS and YFSETQ. The CDR3 spans 16 residues. This CDR3 is CASSGETQGFDYGYTF. The covered CDR3 bases are TGCGCCAGCAGCGGAGAAACACAGGGGTTTGACTATGGC.

As for this clone: The DNA ends 3 residues before the CDR3 does, and the rest of the CDR3 is filled in from the germline J gene. The chain uses TRBV20-1 and TRBJ2-2, with a weak D call TRBD1 (6 bases). Per germline, CDR1 DFQATT and CDR2 SNEGSKA (reference sequence). This CDR3 comprises 12 residues. Between the trimmed V and J ends, which lost 6 bases and 6 bases, there was a span of 11 bases. The CDR3 protein is CSAYRVAGELFF. The DNA read from the CDR3 is TGCAGTGCATACAGGGTAGCCGGGGAG.

By frequency, this clone registers medium-sized (0.01 to 0.1%). The observed sequence ends 3 residues before the CDR3 terminus, with the missing tail filled in from the germline J gene. V and J are TRBV2 and TRBJ2-3, with 7 bases lining up with TRBD2. V shed 3 bases and J 2 bases; nucleotides not matched to a gene: 5. Germline V gene sequence: CDR1 SNHLY, CDR2 FYNNEI. The CDR3 is 15 residues long. The DNA read from the CDR3 is TGTGCCAGCAGTGAGAATGGACTAGACACAGATACG. Its translation is CASSENGLDTDT. In full, the CDR3 reads CASSENGLDTDTQYF.

Its frequency marks this clone as medium-sized. The CDR3 goes on 3 residues after the read ends, and that part is filled in from the germline J gene. The rearrangement uses TRBV6-2 or TRBV6-3 and TRBJ1-4; the D gene is possibly TRBD1 (5 bases). With 2 bases removed from V and 2 bases from J, the gap between germline ends came to 6 bases. Germline values: CDR1 MNHEY, CDR2 SVGEGT. The CDR3 has 14 residues. This chain's CDR3 is CASSYQGTNEKLFF. CDR3 DNA (partial): TGTGCCAGCAGTTACCAGGGTACTAATGAAAAA.

Note on this clone: The read comes to an end 3 residues before the CDR3 does, leaving the germline J gene to fill in the end. The chain carries TRBV12-3 or TRBV12-4 and TRBJ1-2, with 8 bases that match TRBD1. The V and J ends lost 5 bases and 2 bases, in that order; junction bases with no gene match: 7. This CDR3 is 15 amino acids long. Partial CDR3 DNA: TGTGCCAGCAGTCCCACAGGGGGGAAAAACTATGGC. Translated: CASSPTGGKNYG. The full CDR3 protein is CASSPTGGKNYGYTF.

On this clone: The DNA ends 3 residues before the CDR3 does, and the rest of the CDR3 is filled in from the germline J gene. The V call is TRBV18, the J call TRBJ1-4; the D gene is possibly TRBD1 (5 bases). The germline V and J ends were trimmed by 6 bases and 8 bases, with 13 bases remaining between them. The CDR3 extends over 13 amino acids. Per germline, CDR1 KGHSH and CDR2 LQKENI. CDR3 bases read: TGTGCCAGCTCCCTTATCAGGGAAGAAAAA. This translates into CASSLIREEK. The whole CDR3 reads CASSLIREEKLFF.

The part of the CDR3 DNA that was read is TGTGCCAGCAGCCCGAGCGGGGGGTGGGAGACC. It specifies CASSPSGGWET. The CDR3 as a whole reads CASSPSGGWETQYF. The chain employs TRBV11-2 and TRBJ2-5; TRBD2 matches at 9 bases. The observed sequence ends 3 residues before the CDR3 terminus, with the missing tail filled in from the germline J gene. The CDR3 loop spans 14 amino acids. Looked up from germline, CDR1 is SGHAT and CDR2 is FQNNGV. The J segment lost 5 bases and the V segment lost 5 bases, leaving 6 bases of the junction unmatched.

Of note for this clone: The CDR3 end falls 3 residues outside the read, so it is completed with the germline J gene. The chain couples TRBV9 to TRBJ1-1, with 7 bases lining up with TRBD1. The CDR3 is 15 amino acids. With 4 bases clipped from V and 1 base from J, the junction kept 7 bases outside the gene matches. CDR1 is SGDLS, CDR2 YYNGEE, per germline. CDR3 bases read: TGTGCCAGCAGCACCACGGGACAGAGGAACACTGAA. It translates to CASSTTGQRNTE. In full, the CDR3 reads CASSTTGQRNTEAFF.

Regarding this clone: The read finishes 3 residues shy of the CDR3 end, and the germline J gene is used to complete it. This chain uses TRBV20-1 with TRBJ2-5; 9 bases map to TRBD2. Germline V CDR1 and CDR2: DFQATT, SNEGSKA (reference sequence). This CDR3 spans 17 amino acids. Trimming cost V 3 bases and J 0 bases; bases outside gene matches: 11. The part of the CDR3 DNA that was read is TGCAGTGCTAGGGGTCCTATGAGCGGGGGGTACCAAGAGACC. Protein sequence: CSARGPMSGGYQET. From start to end, the CDR3 is CSARGPMSGGYQETQYF.

The DNA read from the CDR3 is TGTGCCAGCAGCGCACAGGGACGTTCACCC. This encodes CASSAQGRSP. The complete CDR3 protein is CASSAQGRSPLHF. The V gene is TRBV12-3 or TRBV12-4, the J gene TRBJ1-6; a weak D match, TRBD1 (6 bases). Read coverage stops 3 residues before the CDR3 terminus; the germline J gene supplies the remainder. Between the trimmed V and J ends, which lost 6 bases and 9 bases, there was a span of 12 bases. The CDR3 is 13 residues long.